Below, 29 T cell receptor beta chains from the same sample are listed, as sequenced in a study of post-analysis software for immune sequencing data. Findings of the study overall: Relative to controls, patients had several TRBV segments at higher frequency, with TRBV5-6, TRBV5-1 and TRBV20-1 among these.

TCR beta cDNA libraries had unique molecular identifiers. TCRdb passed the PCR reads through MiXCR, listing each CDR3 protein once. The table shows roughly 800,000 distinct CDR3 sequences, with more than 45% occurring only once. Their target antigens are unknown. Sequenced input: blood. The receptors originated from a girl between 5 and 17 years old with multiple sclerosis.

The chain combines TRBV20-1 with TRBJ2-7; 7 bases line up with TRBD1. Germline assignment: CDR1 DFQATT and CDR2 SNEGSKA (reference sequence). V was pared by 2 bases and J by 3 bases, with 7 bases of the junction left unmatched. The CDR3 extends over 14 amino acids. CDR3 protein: CSARSRDSSYEQYF. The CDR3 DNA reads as TGCAGTGCTAGATCTCGGGACAGTAGCTACGAGCAGTACTTC.

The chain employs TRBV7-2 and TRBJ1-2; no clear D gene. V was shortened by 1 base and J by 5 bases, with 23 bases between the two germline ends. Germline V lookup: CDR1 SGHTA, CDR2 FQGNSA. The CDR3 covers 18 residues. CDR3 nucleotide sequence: TGTGCCAGCAGCTTAGATATTTGGGAAAGCACCGGAGGTTATGGCTACACCTTC. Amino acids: CASSLDIWESTGGYGYTF.

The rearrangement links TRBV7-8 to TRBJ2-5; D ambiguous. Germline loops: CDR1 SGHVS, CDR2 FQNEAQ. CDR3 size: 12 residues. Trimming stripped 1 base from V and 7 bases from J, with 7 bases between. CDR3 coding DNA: TGTGCCAGCAGCTTAGTTCGGTGGACCCAGTACTTC. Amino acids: CASSLVRWTQYF.

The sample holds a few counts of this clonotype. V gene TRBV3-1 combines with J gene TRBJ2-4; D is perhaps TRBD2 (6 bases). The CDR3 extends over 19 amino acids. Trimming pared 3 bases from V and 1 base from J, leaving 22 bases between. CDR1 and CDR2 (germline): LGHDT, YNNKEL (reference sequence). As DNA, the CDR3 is TGTGCCAGCAGCCAGAAATGGCGCGTCGGAGGGCTGGCCAAAAACATTCAGTACTTC. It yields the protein CASSQKWRVGGLAKNIQYF.

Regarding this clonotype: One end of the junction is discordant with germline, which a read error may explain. CDR3 bases: TGCAGCGTCGAAGGACGCGGCTACCGGGGCAATGAGCAGTTCTTC. It translates to CSVEGRGYRGNEQFF. This chain connects TRBV29-1 to TRBJ2-1, with a tentative D call TRBD2 (5 bases). The germline gives CDR1 SQVTM, CDR2 ANQGSEA. The CDR3 has 15 amino acids.

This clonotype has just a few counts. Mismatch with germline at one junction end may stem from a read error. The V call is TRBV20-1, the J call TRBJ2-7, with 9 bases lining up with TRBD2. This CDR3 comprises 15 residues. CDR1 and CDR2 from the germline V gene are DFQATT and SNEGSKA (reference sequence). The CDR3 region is CSARGEAGGSSEQYF. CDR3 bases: TGCAGTGCTAGAGGGGAAGCGGGAGGCTCCTCCGAGCAGTACTTC.

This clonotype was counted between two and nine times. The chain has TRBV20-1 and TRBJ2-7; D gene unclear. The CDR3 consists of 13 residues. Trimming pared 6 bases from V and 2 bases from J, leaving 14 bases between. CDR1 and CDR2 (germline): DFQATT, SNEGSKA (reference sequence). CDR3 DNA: TGCAGTGCCCAACAGCACCCTCCCTACGAGCAGTACTTC. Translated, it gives CSAQQHPPYEQYF.

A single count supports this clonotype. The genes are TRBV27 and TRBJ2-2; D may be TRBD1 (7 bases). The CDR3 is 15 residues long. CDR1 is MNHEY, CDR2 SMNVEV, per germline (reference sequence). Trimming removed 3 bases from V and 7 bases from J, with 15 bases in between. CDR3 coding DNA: TGTGCCAGCAGTTTGTTGTCAGGGGGGATCGGGGAGCTGTTTTTT. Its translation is CASSLLSGGIGELFF.

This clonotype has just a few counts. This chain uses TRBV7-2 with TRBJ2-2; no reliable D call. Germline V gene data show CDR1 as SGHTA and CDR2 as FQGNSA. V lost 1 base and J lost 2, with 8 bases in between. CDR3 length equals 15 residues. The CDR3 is CASSLGGSNTGELFF. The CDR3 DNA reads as TGTGCCAGCAGCTTAGGAGGTTCCAACACCGGGGAGCTGTTTTTT.

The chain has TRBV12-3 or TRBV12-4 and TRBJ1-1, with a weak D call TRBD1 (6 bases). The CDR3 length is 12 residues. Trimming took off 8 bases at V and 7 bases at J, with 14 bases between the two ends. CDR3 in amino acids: CASRPGGSEAFF. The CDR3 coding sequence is TGTGCCAGCCGCCCGGGGGGCAGTGAAGCTTTCTTT.

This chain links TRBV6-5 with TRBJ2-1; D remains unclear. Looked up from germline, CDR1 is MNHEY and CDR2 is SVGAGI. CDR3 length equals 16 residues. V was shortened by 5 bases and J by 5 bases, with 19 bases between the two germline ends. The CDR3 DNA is TGTGCCAGCAGTGGGAACGGCGGCAGGAAGAACAATGAGCAGTTCTTC. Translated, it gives CASSGNGGRKNNEQFF.

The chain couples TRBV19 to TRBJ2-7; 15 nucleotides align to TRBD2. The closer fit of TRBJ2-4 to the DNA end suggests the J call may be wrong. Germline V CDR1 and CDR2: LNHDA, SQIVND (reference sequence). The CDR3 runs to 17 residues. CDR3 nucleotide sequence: TGTGCCAGTAGTATCCCGGGACTAGCGGGAGGAGGTGACATTCAGTACTTC. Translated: CASSIPGLAGGGDIQYF.

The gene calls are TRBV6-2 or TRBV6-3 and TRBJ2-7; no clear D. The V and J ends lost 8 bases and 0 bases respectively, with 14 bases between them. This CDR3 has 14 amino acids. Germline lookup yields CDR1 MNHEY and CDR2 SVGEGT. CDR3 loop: CASRLTRISYEQYF. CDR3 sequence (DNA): TGTGCCAGCCGGCTTACGCGTATCTCCTACGAGCAGTACTTC.

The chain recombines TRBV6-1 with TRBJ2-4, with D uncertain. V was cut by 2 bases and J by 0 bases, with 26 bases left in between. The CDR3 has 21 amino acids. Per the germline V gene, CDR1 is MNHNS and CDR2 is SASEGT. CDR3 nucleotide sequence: TGTGCCAGCAGTGAATATCTGGGTAGAAGCCAACACCGAGCAGCCAAAAACATTCAGTACTTC. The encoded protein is CASSEYLGRSQHRAAKNIQYF.

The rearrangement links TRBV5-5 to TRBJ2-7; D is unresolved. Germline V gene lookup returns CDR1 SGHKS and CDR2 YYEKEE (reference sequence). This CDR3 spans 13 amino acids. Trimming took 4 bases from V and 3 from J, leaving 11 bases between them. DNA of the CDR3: TGTGCCAGCAGCCTATCAGTCCTCTACGAGCAGTACTTC. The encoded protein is CASSLSVLYEQYF.

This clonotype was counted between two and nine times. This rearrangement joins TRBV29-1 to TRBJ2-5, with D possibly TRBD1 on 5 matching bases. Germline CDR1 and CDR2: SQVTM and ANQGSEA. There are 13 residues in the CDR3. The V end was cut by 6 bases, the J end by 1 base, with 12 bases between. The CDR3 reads CSVADSSQETQYF. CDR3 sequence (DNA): TGCAGCGTCGCAGACAGCTCCCAAGAGACCCAGTACTTC.

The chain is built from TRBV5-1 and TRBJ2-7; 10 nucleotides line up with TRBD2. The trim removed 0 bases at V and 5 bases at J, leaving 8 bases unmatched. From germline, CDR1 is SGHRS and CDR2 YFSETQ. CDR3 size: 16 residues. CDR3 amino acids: CASSLELGLAGDEQYF. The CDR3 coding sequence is TGCGCCAGCAGCTTGGAACTAGGGCTAGCGGGAGACGAGCAGTACTTC. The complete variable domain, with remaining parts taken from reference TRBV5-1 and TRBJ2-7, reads KAGVTQTPRYLIKTRGQQVTLSCSPISGHRSVSWYQQTPGQGLQFLFEYFSETQRNKGNFPGRFSGRQFSNSRSEMNVSTLELGDSALYLCASSLELGLAGDEQYFGPGTRLTVT.

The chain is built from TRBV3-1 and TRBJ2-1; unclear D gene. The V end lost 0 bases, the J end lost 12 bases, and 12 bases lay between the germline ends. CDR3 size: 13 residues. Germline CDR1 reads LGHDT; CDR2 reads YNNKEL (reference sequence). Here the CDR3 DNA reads TGTGCCAGCAGCCAAGACGCGAACTCCCGGCAGTTCTTC. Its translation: CASSQDANSRQFF.

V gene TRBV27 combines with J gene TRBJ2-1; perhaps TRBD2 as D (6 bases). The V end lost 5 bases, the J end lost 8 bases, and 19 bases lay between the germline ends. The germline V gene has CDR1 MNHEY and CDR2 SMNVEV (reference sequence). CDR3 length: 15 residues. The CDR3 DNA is TGTGCCAGCAGTCCCCTAAGGCCCCCGGGGGATGAGCAGTTCTTC. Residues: CASSPLRPPGDEQFF.

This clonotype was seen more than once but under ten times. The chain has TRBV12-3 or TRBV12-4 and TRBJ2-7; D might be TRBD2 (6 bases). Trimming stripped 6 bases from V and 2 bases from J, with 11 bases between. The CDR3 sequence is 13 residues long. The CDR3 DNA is TGTGCCAGCAGCATAGCGGCCACCTACGAGCAGTACTTC. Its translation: CASSIAATYEQYF.

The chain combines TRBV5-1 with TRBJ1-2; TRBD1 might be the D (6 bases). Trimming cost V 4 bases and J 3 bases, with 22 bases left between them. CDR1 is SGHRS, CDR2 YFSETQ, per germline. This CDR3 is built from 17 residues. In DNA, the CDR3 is TGCGCCAGCAGCGGGGGCTTGACATTACAGGGCGACTATGGCTACACCTTC. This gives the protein CASSGGLTLQGDYGYTF.

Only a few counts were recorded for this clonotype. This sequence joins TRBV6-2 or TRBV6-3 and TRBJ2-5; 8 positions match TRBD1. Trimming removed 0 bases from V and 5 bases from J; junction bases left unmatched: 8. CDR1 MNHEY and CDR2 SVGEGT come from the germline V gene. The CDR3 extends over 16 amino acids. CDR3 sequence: CASSYSKQGARETQYF. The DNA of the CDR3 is TGTGCCAGCAGTTACTCGAAGCAGGGGGCGCGGGAGACCCAGTACTTC.

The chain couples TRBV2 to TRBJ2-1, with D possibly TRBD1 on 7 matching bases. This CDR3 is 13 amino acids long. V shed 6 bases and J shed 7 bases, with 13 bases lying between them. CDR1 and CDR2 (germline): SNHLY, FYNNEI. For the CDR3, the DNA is TGTGCCAGCAGGATCAGGGGGAGGAATGAGCAGTTCTTC. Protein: CASRIRGRNEQFF.

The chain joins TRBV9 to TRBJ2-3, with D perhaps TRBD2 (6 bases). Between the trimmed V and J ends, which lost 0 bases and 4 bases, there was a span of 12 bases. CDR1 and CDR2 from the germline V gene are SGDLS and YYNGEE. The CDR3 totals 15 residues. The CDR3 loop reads CASSVEGRDADTQYF. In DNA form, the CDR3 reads TGTGCCAGCAGCGTAGAGGGGCGGGACGCAGATACGCAGTATTTT.

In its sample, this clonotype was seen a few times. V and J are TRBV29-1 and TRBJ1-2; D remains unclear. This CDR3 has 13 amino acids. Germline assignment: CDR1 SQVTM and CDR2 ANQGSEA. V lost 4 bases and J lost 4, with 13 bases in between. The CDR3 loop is CSVAGGGRYGYTF. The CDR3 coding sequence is TGCAGCGTTGCGGGAGGAGGACGCTATGGCTACACCTTC. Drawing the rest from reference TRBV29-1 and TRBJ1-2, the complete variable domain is SAVISQKPSRDICQRGTSLTIQCQVDSQVTMMFWYRQQPGQSLTLIATANQGSEATYESGFVIDKFPISRPNLTFSTLTVSNMSPEDSSIYLCSVAGGGRYGYTFGSGTRLTVV.

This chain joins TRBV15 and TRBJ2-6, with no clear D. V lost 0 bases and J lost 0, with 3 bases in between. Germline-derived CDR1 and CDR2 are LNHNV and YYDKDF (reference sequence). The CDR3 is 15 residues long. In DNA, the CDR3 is TGTGCCACCAGCAGAGAACCCTCTGGGGCCAACGTCCTGACTTTC. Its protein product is CATSREPSGANVLTF.

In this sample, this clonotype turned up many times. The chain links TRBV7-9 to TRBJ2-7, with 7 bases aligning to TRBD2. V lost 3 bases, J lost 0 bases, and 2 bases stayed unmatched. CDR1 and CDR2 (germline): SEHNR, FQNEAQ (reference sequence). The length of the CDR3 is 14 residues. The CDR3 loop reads CASSLGGVSYEQYF. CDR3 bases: TGTGCCAGCAGCTTGGGAGGGGTCTCCTACGAGCAGTACTTC.

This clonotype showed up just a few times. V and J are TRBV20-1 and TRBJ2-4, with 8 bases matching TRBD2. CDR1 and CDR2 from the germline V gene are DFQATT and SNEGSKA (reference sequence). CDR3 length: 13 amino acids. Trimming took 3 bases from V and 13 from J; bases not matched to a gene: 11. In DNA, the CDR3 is TGCAGTGCTAGTCCTAGCGGGTTTAGGGAGCAGTACTTC. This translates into CSASPSGFREQYF.

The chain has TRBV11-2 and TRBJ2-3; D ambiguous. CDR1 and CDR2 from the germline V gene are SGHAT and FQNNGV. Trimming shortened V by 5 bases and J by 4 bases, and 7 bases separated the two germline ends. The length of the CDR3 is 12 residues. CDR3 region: CASSVNPDTQYF. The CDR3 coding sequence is TGTGCCAGCAGCGTTAACCCAGATACGCAGTATTTT.